Listed below are T cell receptor beta chains from one sample, sequenced in a study of T cells in Graves' hyperthyroidism and ophthalmopathy. MiXCR, run by TCRdb on the multiplex PCR reads, gives a single entry per CDR3 protein. The data hold 470,000 or so distinct CDR3 sequences, with roughly 20% observed a single time. The sample was blood. Source of these receptors: a man between 18 and 29 years old with Graves' hyperthyroidism. Each CDR3 is given with its conserved first and last residue. D genes are given only for firm matches. Expanded clones get a size class; other rows say once, few or many, or leave the size out.

. | TRBJ1-2 | many | TRBV6-1 | CASSEWEDGYTF | TGTGCCAGCAGTGAGTGGGAGGATGGCTACACCTTC
TRBD1 | TRBJ2-5 | many | TRBV13 | CASSANRGRETQYF | TGTGCCAGCAGCGCAAACAGGGGACGAGAGACCCAGTACTTC
. | TRBJ2-5 | many | TRBV28 | CASSLSLSQTQYF | TGTGCCAGCAGTTTATCCCTCTCCCAGACCCAGTACTTC
TRBD1 | TRBJ2-2 | many | TRBV2 | CASSEARTGVNTGELFF | TGTGCCAGCAGTGAAGCGAGGACAGGTGTTAACACCGGGGAGCTGTTTTTT
. | TRBJ2-7 | many | TRBV28 | CASSFLRYEQYF | TGTGCCAGCAGTTTTCTTCGGTACGAGCAGTACTTC
TRBD2 | TRBJ2-7 | many | TRBV14 | CASSQRMGSGTYYEQYF | TGTGCCAGCAGCCAACGGATGGGTAGCGGGACATACTACGAGCAGTACTTC
. | TRBJ2-5 | many | TRBV28 | CASSLWSWGASETQYF | TGTGCCAGCAGTTTATGGTCGTGGGGGGCGAGCGAGACCCAGTACTTC
. | TRBJ2-7 | many | TRBV6-2/TRBV6-3 | CASSYGVLYEQYF | TGTGCCAGCAGTTACGGGGTACTCTACGAGCAGTACTTC
. | TRBJ1-1 | . | TRBV15 | CATSQGNEAFF | TGTGCCACCAGCCAGGGGAATGAAGCTTTCTTT
. | TRBJ1-5 | many | TRBV12-3/TRBV12-4 | CASSLEGMENQPQHF | TGTGCCAGCAGTTTAGAGGGCATGGAGAATCAGCCCCAGCATTTT
TRBD2 | TRBJ2-5 | many | TRBV30 | CAWSSAAAGAVQETQYF | TGTGCCTGGAGCTCAGCGGCAGCGGGGGCCGTCCAAGAGACCCAGTACTTC
TRBD1 | TRBJ1-6 | . | TRBV20-1 | CSATGPGQGVRDSPIHF | TGCAGTGCAACGGGACCGGGACAGGGCGTCCGCGATTCACCCATCCACTTT
. | TRBJ2-7 | many | TRBV6-1 | CASRDRYEQYF | TGTGCCAGCAGGGACCGGTACGAGCAGTACTTC
. | TRBJ1-2 | . | TRBV4-1 | CASSPGRPGAGYTF | TGCGCCAGCAGCCCGGGACGGCCTGGGGCGGGCTACACCTTC
. | TRBJ1-1 | many | TRBV19 | CASSIGAAEAFF | TGTGCCAGTAGTATAGGGGCGGCGGAAGCTTTCTTT
TRBD1 | TRBJ1-6 | . | TRBV30 | CAWSVAGQWNSPLHF | TGTGCCTGGAGTGTCGCGGGACAGTGGAATTCACCCCTCCACTTT
TRBD1 | TRBJ1-1 | many | TRBV12-3/TRBV12-4 | CASSLGTGENTEAFF | TGTGCCAGCAGTTTGGGGACAGGCGAGAACACTGAAGCTTTCTTT
. | TRBJ1-1 | many | TRBV28 | CASSFRTMNTEAFF | TGTGCCAGCAGTTTCCGGACAATGAACACTGAAGCTTTCTTT
. | TRBJ1-2 | . | TRBV29-1 | CSARRGIGYGYTF | TGCAGCGCCCGAAGGGGTATTGGCTATGGCTACACCTTC
. | TRBJ2-3 | few | TRBV11-2 | CASSLVGVTDTQYF | TGTGCCAGCAGCTTAGTCGGGGTTACAGATACGCAGTATTTT
. | TRBJ2-2 | few | TRBV10-3 | CAISEGTSAGELFF | TGTGCCATCAGTGAGGGGACTTCGGCCGGGGAGCTGTTTTTT
. | TRBJ1-1 | few | TRBV4-1 | CASSQDHLEAFF | TGCGCCAGCAGCCAAGATCATTTAGAAGCTTTCTTT
TRBD1 | TRBJ2-5 | few | TRBV20-1 | CSAGDRGGETQYF | TGCAGTGCTGGGGACAGGGGAGGCGAGACCCAGTACTTC
. | TRBJ2-7 | few | TRBV6-1 | CASSEGRGDYEQYF | TGTGCCAGCAGTGAGGGACGAGGGGACTACGAGCAGTACTTC
TRBD2 | TRBJ2-7 | many | TRBV6-1 | CASSEQRGASYEQYF | TGTGCCAGCAGTGAACAGCGGGGGGCCTCCTACGAGCAGTACTTC
TRBD1 | TRBJ1-2 | many | TRBV11-2 | CASSLPPGQGSYGYTF | TGTGCCAGCAGCTTACCCCCGGGACAGGGGTCCTATGGCTACACCTTC
TRBD1 | TRBJ2-5 | few | TRBV28 | CASSLGGQGVTQYF | TGTGCCAGCAGTTTAGGTGGACAGGGGGTGACCCAGTACTTC
. | TRBJ2-5 | many | TRBV28 | CASSPPGRSVEETQYF | TGTGCCAGCAGCCCTCCGGGACGTTCGGTGGAAGAGACCCAGTACTTC
. | TRBJ2-7 | many | TRBV4-1 | CASSQVFRDTSYEQYF | TGCGCCAGCAGCCAAGTTTTTCGGGACACGTCCTACGAGCAGTACTTC
TRBD1 | TRBJ1-5 | many | TRBV28 | CASSPQGGGGNQPQHF | TGTGCCAGCAGCCCTCAGGGGGGTGGTGGCAATCAGCCCCAGCATTTT
. | TRBJ2-7 | few | TRBV11-1 | CASSLARQAAPCEQYF | TGTGCCAGCAGCTTAGCGCGGCAGGCCGCCCCATGCGAGCAGTACTTC
TRBD2 | TRBJ2-7 | many | TRBV6-5 | CASSYFAAGGLGYEQYF | TGTGCCAGCAGTTACTTTGCGGCGGGAGGGTTAGGCTACGAGCAGTACTTC
. | TRBJ1-5 | many | TRBV28 | CASSLLQGSNQPQHF | TGTGCCAGCAGTTTGCTACAGGGTAGCAATCAGCCCCAGCATTTT
TRBD1 | TRBJ2-2 | few | TRBV6-2/TRBV6-3 | CASSYSRGGDRQLFTGELFF | TGTGCCAGCAGTTACTCGAGAGGCGGGGACAGGCAACTTTTCACCGGGGAGCTGTTTTTT
. | TRBJ2-7 | many | TRBV6-4 | CASSHPADQGPRFSYEQYF | TGTGCCAGCAGCCACCCCGCCGATCAGGGGCCGCGTTTCTCCTACGAGCAGTACTTC
TRBD2 | TRBJ2-5 | many | TRBV28 | CASSSLGGGAQWETKYF | TGTGCCAGCAGTTCGTTGGGCGGGGGGGCTCAATGGGAGACCAAGTACTTC
TRBD1 | TRBJ2-2 | many | TRBV12-3/TRBV12-4 | CATTGQGANGGELFF | TGTGCCACAACTGGGCAGGGGGCCAATGGCGGGGAGCTGTTTTTT
. | TRBJ2-2 | many | TRBV10-2 | CASSVGVSGELFF | TGCGCCAGCAGTGTAGGAGTCTCCGGGGAGCTGTTTTTT